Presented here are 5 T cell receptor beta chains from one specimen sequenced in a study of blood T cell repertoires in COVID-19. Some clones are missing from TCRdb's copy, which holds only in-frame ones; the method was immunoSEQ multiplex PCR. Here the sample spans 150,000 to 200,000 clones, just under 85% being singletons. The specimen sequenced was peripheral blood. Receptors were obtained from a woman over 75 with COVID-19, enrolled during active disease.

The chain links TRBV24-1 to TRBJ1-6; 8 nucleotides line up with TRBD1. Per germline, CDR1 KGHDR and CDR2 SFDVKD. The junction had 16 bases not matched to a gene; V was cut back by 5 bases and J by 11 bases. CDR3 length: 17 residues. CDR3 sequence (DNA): TGTGCCACCAGTGCCAGCGGACAGGGCCGAACCTCCCCACCCCTCCACTTT. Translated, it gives CATSASGQGRTSPPLHF.

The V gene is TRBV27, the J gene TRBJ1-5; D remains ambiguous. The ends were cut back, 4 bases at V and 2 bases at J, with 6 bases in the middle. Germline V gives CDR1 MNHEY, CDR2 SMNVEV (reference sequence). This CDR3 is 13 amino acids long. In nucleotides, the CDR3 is TGTGCCAGCAGTTACTTGGGCAATCAGCCCCAGCATTTT. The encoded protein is CASSYLGNQPQHF.

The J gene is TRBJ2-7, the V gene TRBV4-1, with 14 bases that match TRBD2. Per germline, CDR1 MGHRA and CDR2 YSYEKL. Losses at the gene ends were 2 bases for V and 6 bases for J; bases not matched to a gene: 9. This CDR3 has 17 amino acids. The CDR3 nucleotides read TGCGCCAGCAGCCAACGGACTAGCGGGAGGTACCGGGGCGAGCAGTACTTC. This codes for CASSQRTSGRYRGEQYF.

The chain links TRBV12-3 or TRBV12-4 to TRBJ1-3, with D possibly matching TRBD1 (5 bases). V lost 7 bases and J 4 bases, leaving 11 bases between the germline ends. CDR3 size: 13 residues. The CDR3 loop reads CASKVGGGNTIYF. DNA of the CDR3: TGTGCCAGCAAAGTCGGGGGGGGAAACACCATATATTTT.

Here the CDR3 reads CASSRGGKLGLNTEAFF. In nucleotides, the CDR3 is TGTGCCAGCAGCCGTGGGGGGAAATTGGGGTTGAACACTGAAGCTTTCTTT. The rearrangement links TRBV9 to TRBJ1-1; D possibly corresponds to TRBD1 (5 bases). Trimming took 4 bases from V and 0 from J, leaving 19 bases between them. CDR3 size: 17 residues. CDR1 and CDR2 from the germline V gene are SGDLS and YYNGEE.